The clone carrying this T cell receptor beta chain was seen just once. The sample originates from a study of blood T cell repertoires in COVID-19. Study summary: Samples came from the United States, Italy and Spain, spanning acute and convalescent COVID-19.

Per the original data handling: From reference gene primer amplification, estimates of nucleated cell counts were derived. Here immunoSEQ multiplex PCR was the method, and the copy in TCRdb shows in-frame clones only, minus some. That table furnishes V, J and clone size, whereas the DNA furnished D and trimming. The profile covers fewer than 250,000 clones, with about 87% appearing a single time and approximately 1.8% taken by the ten largest. V shed 5 bases, J shed 16 bases, and the junction held 12 bases outside the gene matches. Germline assignment: CDR1 LNHDA and CDR2 SQIVND (reference sequence). The CDR3 has 14 residues.

The sequenced sample was peripheral blood. The receptor was isolated from a man in his sixties or seventies with acute or convalescent COVID-19. This rearrangement joins TRBV19 to TRBJ1-6; 9 bases are shared with TRBD1. The CDR3 DNA reads TGTGCCAGTAGTCCCGGGACAGGGAATTGGGTGCTCCACTTT. This encodes CASSPGTGNWVLHF.